A single sample is the source of the 17 T cell receptor beta chains below, sequenced in a study of CD8+CD57+ T cells in acquired aplastic anemia. Investigators profiled TCR beta VDJ and CDR3 from genomic DNA template. MiXCR was run by TCRdb on the reads, yielding one entry per CDR3 protein. The data contain 200,000 or so distinct CDR3 sequences, 64% of them seen just once; the ten biggest clones take up around 42%. The sequenced sample was sorted CD4+, CD8+, or CD8+CD57+ T cells (not recorded which) from PBMCs. Every receptor here comes from a human donor with severe aplastic anemia or a healthy control (not recorded which).

The rearrangement uses TRBV9 and TRBJ2-7, with D hard to call. The length of the CDR3 is 14 residues. CDR1 and CDR2 (germline): SGDLS, YYNGEE. The V gene lost 4 bases and the J gene lost 0 bases, with 11 bases spanning the gap. CDR3 in DNA: TGTGCCAGCAGCCCCGTAGCAGTCTCCTACGAGCAGTACTTC. Its translation: CASSPVAVSYEQYF.

The chain couples TRBV20-1 to TRBJ2-7, with D possibly called TRBD1 or TRBD2 (6 bases each). The CDR3 extends over 13 amino acids. Germline V lookup: CDR1 DFQATT, CDR2 SNEGSKA (reference sequence). V lost 0 bases to trimming and J lost 5 bases, with 11 bases between them. The CDR3 reads CSARDLRGDEQYF. The DNA for the CDR3 is TGCAGTGCTAGAGATCTGAGGGGGGACGAGCAGTACTTC.

Notes on this clonotype: Since a much larger clone is just one base distant, this may be a read error. The CDR3 loop is CASSEDSSSQPQHF. The CDR3 nucleotides read TGTGCCAGCAGCGAAGACAGTAGCAGTCAGCCCCAGCATTTT. This chain links TRBV9 with TRBJ1-5; a weak D match, TRBD1 (5 bases). Germline V gene lookup returns CDR1 SGDLS and CDR2 YYNGEE. The CDR3 covers 14 residues.

This clonotype has just a few counts. V gene TRBV20-1 combines with J gene TRBJ1-5, with 7 positions matching TRBD1. This CDR3 contains 14 residues. Germline V gene lookup returns CDR1 DFQATT and CDR2 SNEGSKA (reference sequence). The CDR3 here is CSVTRDRDGQPQHF. Written as DNA, the CDR3 is TGCAGCGTTACCCGGGACAGAGACGGTCAGCCCCAGCATTTT.

The chain joins TRBV7-8 to TRBJ2-1; the match to TRBD1 covers 7 bases. With V trimmed by 6 bases and J by 0 bases, 5 bases remained unmatched. The CDR3 has 15 residues. Germline V gives CDR1 SGHVS, CDR2 FQNEAQ. CDR3 DNA sequence: TGTGCCAGCAGGGAGCGGACAGGCTCCTACAATGAGCAGTTCTTC. Its translation: CASRERTGSYNEQFF.

The chain couples TRBV20-1 to TRBJ2-3; 8 nucleotides agree with TRBD2. The CDR3 contains 18 residues. The germline V gene has CDR1 DFQATT and CDR2 SNEGSKA (reference sequence). J lost 2 bases, V lost 0 bases, and 13 bases had no gene match. The CDR3 DNA reads TGCAGTGCTAGAGATCCCCCCGTTAGCGGGGCGTACACAGATACGCAGTATTTT. This codes for CSARDPPVSGAYTDTQYF.

The J gene is TRBJ2-7, the V gene TRBV2; the D is unclear. V lost 5 bases, J lost 0 bases, and 11 bases lay in between. CDR1 SNHLY and CDR2 FYNNEI come from the germline V gene. The CDR3 length is 14 residues. The DNA of the CDR3 is TGTGCCAGCAGTTTTCCCTACCCCTCCTACGAGCAGTACTTC. It codes for CASSFPYPSYEQYF. Using reference TRBV2 and TRBJ2-7 for the parts outside the CDR3, the full variable domain is EPEVTQTPSHQVTQMGQEVILRCVPISNHLYFYWYRQILGQKVEFLVSFYNNEISEKSEIFDDQFSVERPDGSNFTLKIRSTKLEDSAMYFCASSFPYPSYEQYFGPGTRLTVT.

The chain recombines TRBV13 with TRBJ2-1, with 8 bases that match TRBD1. CDR1 PRHDT and CDR2 FYEKMQ come from the germline V gene (reference sequence). The CDR3 loop spans 15 amino acids. V lost 5 bases to trimming and J lost 0 bases; unmatched junction nucleotides: 3. In DNA, the CDR3 is TGTGCCAGCAGCGAGACAGGGGCCTCCTACAATGAGCAGTTCTTC. This sequence encodes CASSETGASYNEQFF.

The V call is TRBV2, the J call TRBJ1-1, with TRBD1 as a possible D gene (5 bases). This CDR3 comprises 14 residues. Germline values: CDR1 SNHLY, CDR2 FYNNEI. Trimming cost V 8 bases and J 10 bases, with 23 bases left between them. Here the CDR3 reads CASSAGLSARAAFF. CDR3 nucleotides: TGTGCCAGCTCGGCAGGGTTATCGGCTCGTGCAGCTTTCTTT.

This clonotype has just a few counts. V is TRBV7-9 and J is TRBJ1-1, with D unclear. Trimming shortened V by 0 bases and J by 2 bases, and 7 bases separated the two germline ends. Germline CDR1 and CDR2: SEHNR and FQNEAQ (reference sequence). The CDR3 spans 14 residues. The CDR3 sequence: CASSLASGNTEAFF. The CDR3 nucleotides read TGTGCCAGCAGCTTAGCGTCAGGCAACACTGAAGCTTTCTTT.

The chain recombines TRBV20-1 with TRBJ1-5; weak D call: TRBD1 (5 bases). Trimming stripped 6 bases from V and 4 bases from J, with 13 bases between. Germline V gene lookup returns CDR1 DFQATT and CDR2 SNEGSKA (reference sequence). CDR3 length: 13 residues. The CDR3, as DNA: TGCAGTGCCAGGGCTGCGGGGAATCAGCCCCAGCATTTT. Encoded protein: CSARAAGNQPQHF.

The rearrangement links TRBV10-3 to TRBJ1-2; D perhaps matches TRBD1 (6 bases). The germline V gene has CDR1 ENHRY and CDR2 SYGVKD. Trimming shortened V by 3 bases and J by 6 bases, and 14 bases separated the two germline ends. This CDR3 comprises 14 residues. The CDR3 is CAISDDAGVDGYTF. The CDR3 nucleotides are TGTGCCATCAGTGATGACGCAGGGGTGGATGGCTACACCTTC.

The gene calls are TRBV10-2 and TRBJ2-7; 9 positions agree with TRBD2. Germline CDR1 reads WSHSY; CDR2 reads SAAADI. After removal of 4 bases from V and 10 bases from J, the junction contained 20 bases not matched to a gene. The CDR3 loop spans 17 amino acids. CDR3 region: CASSAQLAGGFVPRQYF. The CDR3 DNA reads as TGCGCCAGCAGTGCCCAACTAGCGGGTGGTTTCGTGCCGCGACAGTACTTC.

The gene calls are TRBV5-4 and TRBJ2-7, with 8 bases fitting TRBD2. The J call may be mistaken, given a closer DNA end match to TRBJ2-5. CDR1 is SGHNT and CDR2 is YYREEE in the germline V gene (reference sequence). CDR3 size: 14 residues. CDR3 nucleotides: TGTGCCAGCAGCCCGGGGGGGGCACAGGAGACCCAGTACTTC. It yields the protein CASSPGGAQETQYF.

The sample holds a few counts of this clonotype. The genes are TRBV20-1 and TRBJ1-5; TRBD1 might be the D (6 bases). The CDR3 is made up of 14 amino acids. Deletions cut 0 bases from V and 3 bases from J, with 9 bases between. Germline CDR1 and CDR2: DFQATT and SNEGSKA (reference sequence). The CDR3, as DNA: TGCAGTGCTAGAGAGACAGGTCTCAATCAGCCCCAGCATTTT. Protein: CSARETGLNQPQHF.

The J gene is TRBJ1-1, the V gene TRBV19; a weak D match, TRBD1 (6 bases). Germline CDR1 reads LNHDA; CDR2 reads SQIVND (reference sequence). The CDR3 is 15 residues long. The ends were cut back, 3 bases at V and 0 bases at J, with 11 bases in the middle. In DNA form, the CDR3 reads TGTGCCAGTAGTATTCGGGGGGCCATGAACACTGAAGCTTTCTTT. Its protein is CASSIRGAMNTEAFF. Using reference TRBV19 and TRBJ1-1 for the parts outside the CDR3, the full variable domain is DGGITQSPKYLFRKEGQNVTLSCEQNLNHDAMYWYRQDPGQGLRLIYYSQIVNDFQKGDIAEGYSVSREKKESFPLTVTSAQKNPTAFYLCASSIRGAMNTEAFFGQGTRLTVV.

The chain combines TRBV7-6 with TRBJ2-1; TRBD2 might be the D (6 bases). The CDR3 spans 13 residues. Trimming shortened V by 3 bases and J by 7 bases, and 10 bases separated the two germline ends. In germline, CDR1 is SGHVS, CDR2 FNYEAQ. The CDR3 DNA follows: TGTGCCAGCAGCTTCGGGGGAATGAATGAGCAGTTCTTC. Its translation is CASSFGGMNEQFF.